The entry below gives a single T cell receptor beta chain sequence along with its context. Which antigen it targets is not known. Per-base quality was not reported, and no clone a single base away is much larger than it. Interpreted using the paper, the time point label stands for: about 28 days (+/-7) after the second vaccine dose. Because spike-specific TCR depth and breadth did not differ between the two schedules, AZD1222 recipients who got a second dose at roughly 4 weeks were pooled with those who got a second dose at roughly 12 weeks. The vaccinee samples were drawn from two UK trials, COV001 and COV002, one of which was a single-blind randomized controlled phase 2/3 trial testing AZD1222 (ChAdOx1 nCoV-19) in healthy adults. Trial participant PBMC samples were collected at day 0 and day 28 after the second dose for TCRbeta chain sequencing. The CDR3 regions of human TCRbeta chains were analyzed by immunosequencing. Per the original workflow: TCRs in the repertoires were matched against a reference library of SARS-CoV-2-specific TCRs that had been generated with the MIRA antigen-specificity platform. Breadth was defined as the fraction of unique TCRs that were SARS-CoV-2-associated. Depth was defined as the fraction of total T cells that were SARS-CoV-2-associated. Using the MIRA data, every spike-specific TCR was mapped to the spike region that the TCR reacted to and assigned to either a CD4 or a CD8 class. Log10-transformed breadth and depth values were compared by one-way ANOVA with Sidak's multiple comparisons tests. Held by TCRdb, this immuneACCESS table contains in-frame sequences only and omits some clones. Under half of the omission traces to an unresolved V gene where checked; the cause of the rest is unknown. V, J and clone size reflect that table, while D and trimming were determined from the DNA. Here the sample has fewer than 150,000 clones; around nine tenths occur a single time. The top ten clones comprise about 3.1% of the sample.

This sample was included in a study of T cell responses to AZD1222 COVID-19 vaccine (dated by TCRdb to 2020 to 2023). A note on the overall study: TCR sequencing was performed for fewer than 250 trial participants, of whom around 210 were given two doses of AZD1222 and approximately 25 were given two doses of MenACWY control vaccine. Enrollment into the trials was organized by age into subgroups of 18-55, 56-69 and 70-plus years, and those subgroups contained approximately 150, 30 and 60 TCR-sequenced participants, respectively.

Broader findings and caveats from the paper: After two AZD1222 doses, both the breadth and the depth of spike-specific TCRs were significantly higher than at day 0 and than in MenACWY recipients. Because no samples from the day 14 peak response were available, repertoires could be characterized only after the peak T cell response. Nearly half of unique spike-specific TCRs reportedly recognized epitopes outside regions mutated in the B.1.351 and B.1.1.7 variants. The vaccine-associated CD4 TCRs covered the entire spike protein, and the dominant responses fell in regions 160-218 and 743-854. Conclusions about previously exposed vaccinees are limited because only 6 or 7 AZD1222 recipients were SARS-CoV-2 seropositive at baseline. Most participants were white British and females outnumbered males, and the authors suggested that clonal diversity may have been underestimated. In the small 56-69-year group, the increase in depth fell short of significance, most likely because of low power.

The sample here was peripheral blood, taken 28 days after the second AZD1222 dose. This receptor was identified in an adult who received the AZD1222 COVID-19 vaccine.

The nucleotide sequence reads TGTGCCAGCCGAGTGGGGGGAGATGAAAAACTGTTTTTT. Its translation reads: CASRVGGDEKLFF. This receptor chain uses TRBV7-2 and TRBJ1-4; TRBD1 might be the D gene, on 5 matching bases. From the cysteine up to the phenylalanine, the CDR3 has a length of 13 residues. The retained sequence is limited to the CDR3, 39 bases, with the frame set at the first base. From a lookup of the germline V gene, CDR1 and CDR2 are SGHTA and FQGNSA. V is clipped by 8 bases and J by 6 bases, and the sequence between their germline boundaries is 13 bases long.